A single sample is the source of the 11 T cell receptor beta chains below, sequenced in a study of shared clonotypes between healthy human individuals. The protocol was immunoSEQ multiplex PCR, while the TCRdb copy is restricted to in-frame clones and leaves out a portion. The sample includes 600,000 to 750,000 clones, over 55% of them seen just once. Specimen: memory CD4+ T cells sorted from blood. Documented subset: CD45RA-negative fraction. These receptors originate from a woman aged 25 to 39 in good health.

J is TRBJ2-7 and V is TRBV18, with 10 bases that match TRBD2. CDR3 length: 16 residues. J lost 2 bases, V lost 1 base, and 5 bases had no gene match. The germline V gene has CDR1 KGHSH and CDR2 LQKENI. The CDR3 loop is CASSPLLAGAPYEQYF. DNA of the CDR3: TGTGCCAGCTCACCACTTCTAGCGGGAGCCCCCTACGAGCAGTACTTC. Full variable domain (remainder filled in from reference TRBV18 and TRBJ2-7): NAGVMQNPRHLVRRRGQEARLRCSPMKGHSHVYWYRQLPEEGLKFMVYLQKENIIDESGMPKERFSAEFPKEGPSILRIQQVVRGDSAAYFCASSPLLAGAPYEQYFGPGTRLTVT.

This clone was observed once. The J gene is TRBJ2-5, the V gene TRBV2, with 7 bases identical to TRBD2. V lost 0 bases and J lost 5; bases outside the gene matches: 6. Germline V gene lookup returns CDR1 SNHLY and CDR2 FYNNEI. The CDR3 consists of 15 residues. The CDR3 bases are TGTGCCAGCAGTGAAGCGGGGGGGTCGAAGGAGACCCAGTACTTC. Its translation: CASSEAGGSKETQYF.

In this sample, this clone turned up once. The chain recombines TRBV7-3 with TRBJ2-3; 11 positions match TRBD2. The V gene end was trimmed by 4 bases and the J gene end by 3 bases; junction bases not matched to a gene: 0. Germline CDR1 reads SGHTA; CDR2 reads FQGTGA. The length of the CDR3 is 14 residues. CDR3 coding DNA: TGTGCCAGCAGCTCTAGCGGGGGGACAGATACGCAGTATTTT. Protein sequence: CASSSSGGTDTQYF.

V usage is TRBV11-3 and J usage is TRBJ2-3; D assignment may be TRBD1 or TRBD2 (5 bases each). Germline CDR1 reads SGHNT; CDR2 reads YENEEA. This CDR3 comprises 14 residues. The germline V and J ends were trimmed by 5 bases and 0 bases, with 9 bases remaining between them. The CDR3 loop reads CASSRGGSTDTQYF. In DNA form, the CDR3 reads TGTGCCAGCAGCCGGGGCGGGAGCACAGATACGCAGTATTTT.

The rearrangement uses TRBV25-1 and TRBJ2-3; the D is unclear. Germline V gives CDR1 MGHDK, CDR2 SYGVNS. CDR3 length equals 14 residues. With 4 bases removed from V and 2 bases from J, the gap between germline ends came to 10 bases. Here the CDR3 DNA reads TGTGCCAGCAGTGTGGGCCAGGCCACAGATACGCAGTATTTT. Translated, it gives CASSVGQATDTQYF.

The chain is built from TRBV2 and TRBJ1-2; unclear D gene. The length of the CDR3 is 13 residues. The V end lost 2 bases, the J end lost 7 bases, and 11 bases lay between the germline ends. CDR1 SNHLY and CDR2 FYNNEI come from the germline V gene. CDR3 coding DNA: TGTGCCAGCAGTGAAAGGGAAGAGAGTGGCTACACCTTC. Translated: CASSEREESGYTF.

The chain links TRBV4-1 to TRBJ1-4; D gene unclear. The CDR3 loop spans 14 amino acids. The V and J ends lost 1 base and 4 bases respectively, with 7 bases between them. Germline lookup yields CDR1 MGHRA and CDR2 YSYEKL. The CDR3 DNA sequence: TGCGCCAGCAGCCAAGGGACGGTTAATGAAAAACTGTTTTTT. It is translated as CASSQGTVNEKLFF.

This clone is a singleton in its sample. J is TRBJ2-1 and V is TRBV6-5; D assignment may be TRBD1 or TRBD2 (5 bases each). The germline CDR1 and CDR2 sequences are MNHEY and SVGAGI. Trimming stripped 2 bases from V and 8 bases from J, with 16 bases between. CDR3 length equals 15 residues. The CDR3 is CASSYRDLAGDEQFF. CDR3 sequence (DNA): TGTGCCAGCAGTTACCGGGACCTAGCAGGCGATGAGCAGTTCTTC.

This clone was observed at least ten times. The V and J genes are TRBV6-1 and TRBJ1-5; TRBD1 agrees at 8 bases. The CDR3 contains 15 residues. Germline CDR1 and CDR2: MNHNS and SASEGT. Unmatched junction bases numbered 8, after V lost 4 bases and J lost 6 bases. CDR3 protein: CASSVQVTGGQPQHF. The DNA of the CDR3 is TGTGCCAGCAGTGTTCAAGTAACAGGGGGTCAGCCCCAGCATTTT.

V and J are TRBV28 and TRBJ2-7; unclear D gene. The CDR3 is 14 amino acids. Trimming pared 4 bases from V and 0 bases from J, leaving 10 bases between. Germline CDR1 and CDR2: MDHEN and SYDVKM. The CDR3: CASSSPPASYEQYF. CDR3 bases: TGTGCCAGCAGTTCACCCCCAGCCTCCTACGAGCAGTACTTC.

This chain uses TRBV28 with TRBJ2-7; 9 nucleotides align to TRBD2. CDR1 is MDHEN, CDR2 SYDVKM, per germline. The V segment lost 7 bases and the J segment 3 bases; nucleotides outside the gene matches: 10. The CDR3 contains 15 residues. As DNA, the CDR3 is TGTGCCAGCACGACGTCCCGCGGGAGGGTCTACGAGCAGTACTTC. Translating it yields CASTTSRGRVYEQYF.